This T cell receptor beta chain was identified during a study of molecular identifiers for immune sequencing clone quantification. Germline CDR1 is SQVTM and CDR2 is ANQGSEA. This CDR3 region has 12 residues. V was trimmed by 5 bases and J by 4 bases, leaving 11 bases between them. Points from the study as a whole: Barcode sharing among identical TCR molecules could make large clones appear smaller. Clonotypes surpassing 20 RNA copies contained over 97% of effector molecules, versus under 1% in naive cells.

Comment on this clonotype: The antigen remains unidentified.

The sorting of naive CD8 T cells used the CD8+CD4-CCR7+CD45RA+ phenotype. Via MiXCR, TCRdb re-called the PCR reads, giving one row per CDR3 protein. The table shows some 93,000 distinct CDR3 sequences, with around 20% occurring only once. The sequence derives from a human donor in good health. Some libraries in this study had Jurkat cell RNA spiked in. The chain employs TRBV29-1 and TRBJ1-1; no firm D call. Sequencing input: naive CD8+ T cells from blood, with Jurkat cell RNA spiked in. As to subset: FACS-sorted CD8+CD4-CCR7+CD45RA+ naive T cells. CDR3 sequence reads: CSVRGSGTEAFF. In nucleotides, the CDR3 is TGCAGCGTTAGAGGGTCGGGCACTGAAGCTTTCTTT.